This T cell receptor beta chain appears in the sequencing data of a study of T cell responses to AZD1222 COVID-19 vaccine. Looking at the study overall: Recipients boosted at about 4 weeks or about 12 weeks are pooled. Study results and limitations: Spike-specific TCR repertoires showed rising breadth and depth after two AZD1222 doses. CD4 TCRs covered the whole spike, strongest at regions 160-218 and 743-854. It was only after the peak T cell response that any repertoires were sampled.

Assay: immunoSEQ multiplex PCR; the TCRdb copy retains only in-frame clones and omits some. The sample has 75,000 to 100,000 clones, around 90% seen once. V was trimmed by 5 bases and J by 1 base, leaving 8 bases between them. In germline, CDR1 is SNHLY, CDR2 FYNNEI. There are 13 residues in the CDR3. Concerning this clone itself: Its antigen is as yet unknown.

The material sequenced was peripheral blood, taken on day 0 of AZD1222 vaccination. This rearrangement joins TRBV2 to TRBJ1-1, with D uncertain. This TCR was sampled from an adult in good health. CDR3 in amino acids: CASSRAGNTEAFF. The CDR3, as DNA: TGTGCCAGCAGTCGGGCGGGGAACACTGAAGCTTTCTTT. The whole variable domain, filled in from reference TRBV2 and TRBJ1-1, reads EPEVTQTPSHQVTQMGQEVILRCVPISNHLYFYWYRQILGQKVEFLVSFYNNEISEKSEIFDDQFSVERPDGSNFTLKIRSTKLEDSAMYFCASSRAGNTEAFFGQGTRLTVV.